This T cell receptor beta chain was captured in a study of response to subunit inactivated influenza vaccine. Trimming cost V 3 bases and J 10 bases, with 21 bases left between them. Germline loops: CDR1 DFQATT, CDR2 SNEGSKA (reference sequence). CDR3 length: 14 amino acids. Study results and caveats: Researchers suggested that each seasonal influenza vaccination recruits few new T cells.

This clonotype was seen at least ten times. Antigen unknown. TCRdb re-called the RT-PCR reads with MiXCR, one entry per CDR3 protein. The sample comprises approximately 490,000 distinct CDR3 sequences, approximately 6.9% of which are singletons, and around 13% rests with the top ten. The clonotype was recovered from a man aged 45-69 years who received an inactivated influenza vaccine. V gene TRBV20-1 combines with J gene TRBJ1-1; weak D call: TRBD1 (6 bases). This sample comprised PBMCs from blood, obtained about 24 months after vaccination. CDR3 protein: CSASRGRGSMVAFF. CDR3 nucleotides: TGCAGTGCTAGTCGCGGGAGGGGGTCAATGGTAGCTTTCTTT.